The rows below give T cell receptor beta chains drawn from one sample of a study of blood T cell repertoires in COVID-19. The data were produced by immunoSEQ multiplex PCR, yet TCRdb's version contains in-frame clones alone and is incomplete. The sample consists of around 150,000 clones, roughly 84% of them appearing once. Source material: peripheral blood. These receptors were obtained from a woman between 45 and 60 years old in a cohort sampled during active or convalescent COVID-19. CDR3s include the opening cysteine and the closing phenylalanine or tryptophan. A D gene is named only where the DNA matches it firmly. Clone size is not always given. Where it is, it says once, few, many or a class for expanded clones.

>-|TRBV4-1|TRBJ1-2|-
TGCGCCAGCAGCCTCAACGGGGATAGCTATGGCTACACCTTC
CASSLNGDSYGYTF
>TRBD1|TRBV5-4|TRBJ1-6|-
TGTGCCAGCAGCTTTGGCGACAGGGACACTCCACCCCTCCACTTT
CASSFGDRDTPPLHF
>TRBD2|TRBV2|TRBJ2-7|once
TGTGCCAGCAGTGGGACTAGAGAAACCTACGAGCAGTACTTC
CASSGTRETYEQYF
>-|TRBV19|TRBJ1-3|-
TGTGCCAGTAGCTCCTGGAGGGGAGCTGGAAACACCATATATTTT
CASSSWRGAGNTIYF
>-|TRBV2|TRBJ2-2|-
TGTGCCAGCTATACGAGCGTCGCGAACACCGGGGAGCTGTTTTTT
CASYTSVANTGELFF
>TRBD2|TRBV7-9|TRBJ2-1|-
TGTGCAACCCATTGGGTAGCGGGGGCCGGTGAGCAGTTCTTC
CATHWVAGAGEQFF
>-|TRBV4-3|TRBJ2-1|-
TGCGCCAGCAGCCAGAGGAATGAGCAGTTCTTC
CASSQRNEQFF
>-|TRBV5-1|TRBJ2-1|-
TGCGCCAGCAGCTTGCGGGCAGGGCCAACCGTCTACAATGAGCAGTTCTTC
CASSLRAGPTVYNEQFF
>TRBD2|TRBV4-3|TRBJ2-7|-
TGCGCCAGCAGCCAAAGCGGGGGGGCAAACGAGCAGTACTTC
CASSQSGGANEQYF
>-|TRBV28|TRBJ1-3|-
TGTGCCAGCAGTCCCCACACGTCCAGGTACACCATATATTTT
CASSPHTSRYTIYF
>-|TRBV11-2|TRBJ1-1|-
TGTGCCAGCAGCTTAGATCATGGAGTCACTGAAGCTTTCTTT
CASSLDHGVTEAFF
>-|TRBV6-1|TRBJ1-3|-
TGTGCCAGCAGTTCCCGGGTTGGAAACACCATATATTTT
CASSSRVGNTIYF
>-|TRBV5-1|TRBJ2-5|-
TGCGCCAGCAGCTTGGGGAGTGACGAGACCCAGTACTTC
CASSLGSDETQYF
>-|TRBV6-5|TRBJ2-1|few
TGTGCCAGCAGATCCCCGGGACGGGGGTACAATGAGCAGTTCTTC
CASRSPGRGYNEQFF
>-|TRBV21-1|TRBJ1-2|-
TGTGCCAGCAGCGGGACAGGCGATGGCTACACCTTC
CASSGTGDGYTF
>-|TRBV10-3|TRBJ1-5|-
TGTGCCATCAGTGAGGCAACAGGGATAGGTCAGCCCCAGCATTTT
CAISEATGIGQPQHF
>TRBD1|TRBV7-9|TRBJ1-1|-
TGTGCCAGCAGCTGGGATCGACAGGGCGAAGCTTTCTTT
CASSWDRQGEAFF
>-|TRBV25-1|TRBJ1-2|many
TGTGCCAGCAGTGACGGCTATGGCTACACCTTC
CASSDGYGYTF
>-|TRBV19|TRBJ1-4|-
TGTGCCAGTAGTTCCCGGGGGGCAGGCACTAATGAAAAACTGTTTTTT
CASSSRGAGTNEKLFF
>TRBD1|TRBV19|TRBJ2-7|-
TGTGCCAGTAGTATAGATCCTGGGACAGGGGTTCCCTACGAGCAGTACTTC
CASSIDPGTGVPYEQYF
>-|TRBV30|TRBJ1-4|once
TGTGCCTGGAGTGTACAGGGTAATGAAAAACTGTTTTTT
CAWSVQGNEKLFF
>-|TRBV27|TRBJ1-1|-
TGTGCCAGCCTCCCCCGAGGCCGACGGGACACTGAAGCTTTCTTT
CASLPRGRRDTEAFF
>-|TRBV10-3|TRBJ2-3|-
TGTGCCATCAGTGGGACAGCATTCACAGATACGCAGTATTTT
CAISGTAFTDTQYF
>-|TRBV2|TRBJ1-5|few
TGTGCCAGCAGTGCCCCCCGGGGGTCGGGGCAGCCCCAGCATTTT
CASSAPRGSGQPQHF
>TRBD1|TRBV19|TRBJ2-7|-
TGTGCCAGTAGTATAGGACAGGGGGGGAACTACGAGCAGTACTTC
CASSIGQGGNYEQYF
>TRBD1|TRBV3-1/TRBV3-2|TRBJ2-3|few
TGTGCCACCAGCAGCTCAGGGGGTTCGGGCACAGATACGCAGTATTTT
CATSSSGGSGTDTQYF
>TRBD1|TRBV6-5|TRBJ2-7|-
TGTGCCAGCAGTTACTCAACAGGGGGTTTGTACGAGCAGTACTTC
CASSYSTGGLYEQYF
>TRBD2|TRBV29-1|TRBJ2-1|once
TGCAGCGTGGGGGGAGGGGTGAGCTCCTACAATGAGCAGTTCTTC
CSVGGGVSSYNEQFF
>TRBD2|TRBV6-1|TRBJ2-5|-
TGTGCCAGCAGTGAAATCGGCCTAGCGGTTGAGACCCAGTACTTC
CASSEIGLAVETQYF
>-|TRBV30|TRBJ1-3|-
TGTGCCTGGAGTGTAGCCGGGGGGGGTGGAAACACCATATATTTT
CAWSVAGGGGNTIYF
>-|TRBV6-5|TRBJ1-2|-
TGTGCCAGCAGCGGTCGGGGATATGGCTACACCTTC
CASSGRGYGYTF
>-|TRBV3-1/TRBV3-2|TRBJ1-1|-
TGTGCCAGCAGCCAAGATAGGTTCAGGGGTGAAGCTTTCTTT
CASSQDRFRGEAFF